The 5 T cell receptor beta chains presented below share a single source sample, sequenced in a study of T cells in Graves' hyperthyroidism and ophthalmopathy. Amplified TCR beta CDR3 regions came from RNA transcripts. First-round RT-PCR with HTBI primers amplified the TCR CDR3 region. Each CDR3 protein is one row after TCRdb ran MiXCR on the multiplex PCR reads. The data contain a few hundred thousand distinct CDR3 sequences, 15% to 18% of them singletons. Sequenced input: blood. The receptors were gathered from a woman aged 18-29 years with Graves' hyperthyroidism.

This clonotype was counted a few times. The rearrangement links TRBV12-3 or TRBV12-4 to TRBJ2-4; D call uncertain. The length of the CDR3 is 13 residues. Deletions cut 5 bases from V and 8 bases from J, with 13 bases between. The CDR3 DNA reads TGTGCCAGCAGTCTGACCGGGCGTGACATTCAGTACTTC. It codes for CASSLTGRDIQYF.

The CDR3 loop reads CASRGAAPGNQPQHF. In DNA form, the CDR3 reads TGCGCCAGCAGGGGGGCCGCCCCGGGCAATCAGCCCCAGCATTTT. This chain uses TRBV4-1 with TRBJ1-5, with D perhaps TRBD1 (6 bases). The V gene's germline CDR1 is MGHRA and CDR2 YSYEKL. The CDR3 is made up of 15 amino acids. V dropped 6 bases and J dropped 2 bases, with 14 bases sitting between them.

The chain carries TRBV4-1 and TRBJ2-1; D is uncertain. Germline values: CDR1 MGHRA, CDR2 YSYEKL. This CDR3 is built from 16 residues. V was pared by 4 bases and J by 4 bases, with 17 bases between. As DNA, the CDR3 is TGCGCCAGCAGCCTAAAGCTCTTCGGTGGATACAATGAGCAGTTCTTC. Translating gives CASSLKLFGGYNEQFF.

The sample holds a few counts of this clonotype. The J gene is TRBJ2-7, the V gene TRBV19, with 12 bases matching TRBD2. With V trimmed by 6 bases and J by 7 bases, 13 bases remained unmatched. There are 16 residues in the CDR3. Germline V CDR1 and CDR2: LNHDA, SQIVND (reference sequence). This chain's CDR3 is CASSSSSGRASGEQYF. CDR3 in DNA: TGTGCCAGTAGCAGCTCTAGCGGGAGGGCCTCGGGGGAGCAGTACTTC.

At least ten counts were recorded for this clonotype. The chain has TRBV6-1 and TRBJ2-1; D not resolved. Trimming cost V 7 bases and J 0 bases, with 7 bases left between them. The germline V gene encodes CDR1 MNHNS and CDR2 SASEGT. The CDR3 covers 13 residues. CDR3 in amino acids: CASTKSSYNEQFF. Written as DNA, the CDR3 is TGTGCCAGCACCAAGAGCTCCTACAATGAGCAGTTCTTC.